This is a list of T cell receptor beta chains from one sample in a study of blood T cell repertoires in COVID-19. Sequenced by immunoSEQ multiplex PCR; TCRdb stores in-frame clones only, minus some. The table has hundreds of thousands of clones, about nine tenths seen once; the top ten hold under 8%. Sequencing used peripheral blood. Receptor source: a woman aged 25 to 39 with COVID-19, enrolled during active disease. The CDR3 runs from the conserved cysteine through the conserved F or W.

cdr3_aa: CASSATISGRALGQFF; v_call: TRBV9
cdr3_aa: CASTSTGGGYTF; v_call: TRBV19
cdr3_aa: CASRTLAGGLNEQFF; v_call: TRBV2
cdr3_aa: CATNPSGLNTEAFF; v_call: TRBV7-2
cdr3_aa: CASSLGSTGELFF; v_call: TRBV12-3/TRBV12-4
cdr3_aa: CASSSTGSPLHF; v_call: TRBV5-1
cdr3_aa: CASSSGSSGSPLHF; v_call: TRBV13
cdr3_aa: CASSFQTPGFGNQPQHF; v_call: TRBV7-8
cdr3_aa: CASSLAATEAFF; v_call: TRBV7-9
cdr3_aa: CASSLTRQGVGTGELFF; v_call: TRBV27
cdr3_aa: CASSLVSGGPTDTQYF; v_call: TRBV7-8
cdr3_aa: CASSHTENYGYTF; v_call: TRBV14
cdr3_aa: CASSSGGWTEAFF; v_call: TRBV5-6
cdr3_aa: CASSPGQGATNEKLFF; v_call: TRBV5-1
cdr3_aa: CASSGGTVGNEQFF; v_call: TRBV2
cdr3_aa: CSVPDRTGFRETQYF; v_call: TRBV29-1
cdr3_aa: CSVAGLVSSYEQYF; v_call: TRBV29-1
cdr3_aa: CASSQSPGQETQYF; v_call: TRBV3-1/TRBV3-2
cdr3_aa: CASSTHSQETQYF; v_call: TRBV9
cdr3_aa: CAWKQRQGAGEKLFF; v_call: TRBV30
cdr3_aa: CASSLDSGGAHEQFF; v_call: TRBV11-2
cdr3_aa: CASSVVPAGDQETQYF; v_call: TRBV9
cdr3_aa: CASSLDRGVIDTQYF; v_call: TRBV5-1
cdr3_aa: CASSPGLAGDYEQYF; v_call: TRBV6-5
cdr3_aa: CASSPGLVEETQYF; v_call: TRBV5-1
cdr3_aa: CASSKGPLGPWRDTGELFF; v_call: TRBV21-1
cdr3_aa: CARSRGGLEVGYTF; v_call: TRBV10-2
cdr3_aa: CASSPIDTEAFF; v_call: TRBV9
cdr3_aa: CATQDRANTGELFF; v_call: TRBV25-1
cdr3_aa: CSATDRGNQPQHF; v_call: TRBV20-1
cdr3_aa: CASSPTGGGEQFF; v_call: TRBV5-4
cdr3_aa: CASSYVRALGITEQYF; v_call: TRBV6-2/TRBV6-3
cdr3_aa: CASLTGTSDLETQYF; v_call: TRBV5-1
cdr3_aa: CASSQGQNTEAFF; v_call: TRBV19
cdr3_aa: CASSTGQGALTGELFF; v_call: TRBV19
cdr3_aa: CASSPFGLGTGTDTQYF; v_call: TRBV18
cdr3_aa: CASSLQWTVKLSYNEQFF; v_call: TRBV11-3
cdr3_aa: CSGGGQSSYNEQFF; v_call: TRBV29-1
cdr3_aa: CASSRPGNTEAFF; v_call: TRBV6-5
cdr3_aa: CASSPDSGQRVYGYTF; v_call: TRBV4-2
cdr3_aa: CASSHGSGEAQFF; v_call: TRBV6-2/TRBV6-3
cdr3_aa: CASSKGAGIPPFF; v_call: TRBV11-3
cdr3_aa: CASSPAQRPTSYGYTF; v_call: TRBV18
cdr3_aa: CASIGETGYVAGELFF; v_call: TRBV2
cdr3_aa: CASSQGLVTDTQYF; v_call: TRBV6-2/TRBV6-3
cdr3_aa: CASPLGGREGNEQFF; v_call: TRBV2
cdr3_aa: CASSLGLAGGVYNEQFF; v_call: TRBV5-1
cdr3_aa: CASRGRPHYGYTF; v_call: TRBV2
cdr3_aa: CASSQQGLAEMGETQYF; v_call: TRBV4-3
cdr3_aa: CASSYPTSGGAGQETQYF; v_call: TRBV7-6
cdr3_aa: CASSADKTNYGYTF; v_call: TRBV2
cdr3_aa: CASSTGLSGANVLTF; v_call: TRBV19
cdr3_aa: CAWNNDRGNTIYF; v_call: TRBV30
cdr3_aa: CASSPRDGDTEAFF; v_call: TRBV18
cdr3_aa: CASTPSDTQYF; v_call: TRBV6-5
cdr3_aa: CASRETSVNEQFF; v_call: TRBV2